This T cell receptor beta chain was obtained from a study of blood T cell repertoires in COVID-19 (dated by TCRdb to about 2020). Context from the whole study: Samples covering the acute and convalescent phases of COVID-19 were provided by collaborators in the United States, Italy and Spain. The repertoires were released in a freely available public database intended as a resource for research on the immune response to SARS-CoV-2. Deeply sampled blood TCRbeta repertoires from subjects exposed to, actively infected with, or recovered from COVID-19 were included in the dataset. Where available, HLA class I and class II types were obtained from metadata supplied by the sample provider rather than from assay-based typing. The material from the prospective study consisted of cDNA or gDNA derived from T cells, B-cell-depleted T cells, or PBMCs. Samples were obtained from the ongoing ImmuneRACE study (first 160 participants) and from over 1,000 subjects provided by 6 global collaborators. A de-identified subject ID, COVID-19 status, age in years and sex were almost always included in the sample metadata. Overall study results and their limits: How much clinical and demographic metadata was included differed by source and by participant, and the metadata was provided uncurated.

Taken from the germline V gene, the CDR1 and CDR2 loops are SGHRS and YFSETQ. Trimming takes 4 bases from V and 13 bases from J, and the germline ends sit 23 bases apart. The CDR3 holds 15 amino acids from the cysteine to the phenylalanine. Of the read, only the CDR3 DNA is kept; its 45 bases are in frame from base 1. In Seattle, one collaborating source enrolled patients while the infection was active and tracked those patients longitudinally over the course of disease. Whole blood was collected in K2EDTA tubes by collaborating institutions according to the institutions' own protocols. For TCRbeta analysis, collaborator samples were shipped as frozen whole blood, as isolated PBMCs, or as DNA extracted from either sample type. TCRbeta CDR3 regions were amplified from genomic DNA using the immunoSEQ Assay, a bias-controlled multiplex PCR. In the paper's pipeline: The number of nucleated cells in each sample was estimated by amplification of reference gene primers within the assay. To quantify the absolute abundance of each unique TCRbeta CDR3 rearrangement, sequence reads were collapsed and filtered. For each sample, productive Simpson clonality was calculated as the square root of Simpson's diversity index across productive rearrangements. Imported from immuneACCESS, the table was reduced by TCRdb to in-frame sequences with V and J called. These copies leave out some clones; in studies compared against another copy, an unresolved V gene accounts for under half, and the cause of the remainder is not known. V and J calls and clone size come straight from that table; D and trimming were deduced from the DNA. Across this sample there are 400,000 to 450,000 clones, with approximately 90% seen only once. The top ten clones comprise around 12% of the sample.

Regarding this clone: Its antigen specificity is not known. No base quality values were provided; no much bigger clone lies one nucleotide off.

This receptor was obtained from a woman between 45 and 60 years old with COVID-19, enrolled during active disease. The chain joins TRBV5-1 to TRBJ1-4; D gene: possibly TRBD1, on 5 matching bases. Input material: peripheral blood. In nucleotides, the sequence is TGCGCCAGCAGCCCCCGAACGGCACGGGGGGTAGGACTGTTTTTT. It codes for CASSPRTARGVGLFF.